This TCR beta chain emerged from a study of response to subunit inactivated influenza vaccine. The CDR3 runs to 21 residues. With V trimmed by 3 bases and J by 0 bases, 18 bases remained unmatched. Using its own MiXCR run on the RT-PCR reads, TCRdb lists one record per CDR3 protein. This table has 500,000 to 600,000 distinct CDR3 sequences, approximately 10% appearing once. Comment on this clonotype: This sequence may be a read error, since a much larger clone differs from it by one base.

This sample was shared with a second study, whose subject was T cells expressing NK-cell markers. This second study notes: The authors generated TCR beta cDNA through 5'RACE template switching with UMIs. TCR beta repertoires came from sorted CD3+CD56+NKG2C+, CD3+CD56+NKG2C- and CD3+CD56-NKG2C+ T cells. The share of CD8+ T cells held by dominant NKG2C+ clonotypes was about 1.0-7.5% in several donors.

The rearrangement links TRBV12-3 or TRBV12-4 to TRBJ2-1, with 9 bases aligning to TRBD2. Here the sequenced sample was PBMCs from blood, taken on the day of vaccination. This sequence originates from a man in his forties or fifties who received an inactivated influenza vaccine. This chain's CDR3 is CASSFTWSSGARSGSYNEQFF. Written as DNA, the CDR3 is TGTGCCAGCAGTTTCACTTGGTCTAGCGGGGCCCGTTCGGGCTCCTACAATGAGCAGTTCTTC.